A selection of T cell receptor beta chains follows, all from one sample in a study of T cell responses to AZD1222 COVID-19 vaccine. TCRdb keeps only in-frame clones here, not all; method: immunoSEQ multiplex PCR. The data contain about 99,000 clones, over 70% of them singletons. The source was peripheral blood, collected on day 0 of AZD1222 vaccination. The receptors come from an adult in good health. The CDR3 runs from the conserved cysteine through the conserved F or W. The order of the fields is CDR3 protein, J gene, V gene.

cdr3_aa: CASNAGVWSNQPQHF
j_call: TRBJ1-5
v_call: TRBV2

cdr3_aa: CASGGGNTEAFF
j_call: TRBJ1-1
v_call: TRBV27

cdr3_aa: CASSPQRGGQYF
j_call: TRBJ2-7
v_call: TRBV28

cdr3_aa: CASSQGPGGGNQPQHF
j_call: TRBJ1-5
v_call: TRBV3-1/TRBV3-2

cdr3_aa: CASSTNLQGAAFF
j_call: TRBJ1-1
v_call: TRBV19

cdr3_aa: CASSTTGDTGELFF
j_call: TRBJ2-2
v_call: TRBV6-5

cdr3_aa: CASSSDFSIYNEQFF
j_call: TRBJ2-1
v_call: TRBV11-2

cdr3_aa: CASSVSGEQFF
j_call: TRBJ2-1
v_call: TRBV9

cdr3_aa: CASSLAPGQPQHF
j_call: TRBJ1-5
v_call: TRBV11-2

cdr3_aa: CASSLYTSAISYNEQFF
j_call: TRBJ2-1
v_call: TRBV28

cdr3_aa: CASSQVTGRTNSPLHF
j_call: TRBJ1-6
v_call: TRBV4-1

cdr3_aa: CASSLGRWGNSPLHF
j_call: TRBJ1-6
v_call: TRBV14

cdr3_aa: CASSTRDRPYSGNTIYF
j_call: TRBJ1-3
v_call: TRBV19

cdr3_aa: CASSFKVGELFF
j_call: TRBJ2-2
v_call: TRBV12-3/TRBV12-4

cdr3_aa: CASSQDRGGYYGYTF
j_call: TRBJ1-2
v_call: TRBV14

cdr3_aa: CASSPAFSSYEQYF
j_call: TRBJ2-7
v_call: TRBV6-4

cdr3_aa: CARSLLQGREGNSPLHF
j_call: TRBJ1-6
v_call: TRBV5-3

cdr3_aa: CASLEQGSSNSPLHF
j_call: TRBJ1-6
v_call: TRBV7-2

cdr3_aa: CASKGSGNTIYF
j_call: TRBJ1-3
v_call: TRBV7-2

cdr3_aa: CASRLNQREVGDTQYF
j_call: TRBJ2-3
v_call: TRBV7-4

cdr3_aa: CASSVLPGTEAFF
j_call: TRBJ1-1
v_call: TRBV9

cdr3_aa: CASSQDRRVQREKLFF
j_call: TRBJ1-4
v_call: TRBV3-1/TRBV3-2

cdr3_aa: CASSPQAKNIQYF
j_call: TRBJ2-4
v_call: TRBV6-5

cdr3_aa: CASRAERGSYEQYF
j_call: TRBJ2-7
v_call: TRBV28

cdr3_aa: CASSIEAGGAGGANVLTF
j_call: TRBJ2-6
v_call: TRBV19

cdr3_aa: CASSLSQAGGGQPQHF
j_call: TRBJ1-5
v_call: TRBV7-2

cdr3_aa: CASSPPETGFGETQYF
j_call: TRBJ2-5
v_call: TRBV3-1/TRBV3-2

cdr3_aa: CASSLQGIREAFF
j_call: TRBJ1-1
v_call: TRBV7-9

cdr3_aa: CASSPGAGLPYGYTF
j_call: TRBJ1-2
v_call: TRBV19